The sequence of this TCR beta chain was determined in a study of shared clonotypes between healthy human individuals. For the study at large: Ranging from 18 to 49 in age, donors were a couple of women and a few men. Overall study results and limits: Sequencing depth was a factor that was expected to affect clonotype sharing among donors.

CD45RO-negative CD8 cells positively selected for CCR7 made up the naive population, which excluded terminally differentiated effector memory CD45RA+ cells. Concerning this clone: Antigen unknown.

The V end lost 5 bases, the J end lost 0 bases, and 23 bases lay between the germline ends. CDR1 and CDR2 from the germline V gene are MDHEN and SYDVKM. This CDR3 is built from 19 residues. The protocol was immunoSEQ multiplex PCR, while the TCRdb copy is restricted to in-frame clones and leaves out a portion. Of roughly 590,000 clones in the sample, 95% to 96% were seen once. The sequence was collected from a woman aged 30 to 39 in good health. The J gene is TRBJ2-1, the V gene TRBV28; weak D call: TRBD1 (6 bases). The sequenced material came from naive CD8+ T cells sorted from blood. CDR3 sequence: CASSQPGTQPMSSYNEQFF. The CDR3 DNA reads TGTGCCAGCAGTCAACCCGGGACACAACCTATGAGCTCCTACAATGAGCAGTTCTTC.